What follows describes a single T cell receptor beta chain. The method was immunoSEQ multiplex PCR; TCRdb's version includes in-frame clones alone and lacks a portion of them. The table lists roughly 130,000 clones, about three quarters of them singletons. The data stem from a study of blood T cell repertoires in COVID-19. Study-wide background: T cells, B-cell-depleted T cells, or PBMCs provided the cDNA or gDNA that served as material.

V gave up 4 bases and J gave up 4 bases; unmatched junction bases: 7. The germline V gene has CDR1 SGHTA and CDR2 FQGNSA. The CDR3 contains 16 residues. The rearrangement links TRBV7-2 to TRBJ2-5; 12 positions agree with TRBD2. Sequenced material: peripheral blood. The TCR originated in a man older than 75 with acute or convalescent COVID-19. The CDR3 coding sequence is TGTGCCAGCAGCTCGTCAGGACTAGCGGGGTTAGAGACCCAGTACTTC. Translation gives CASSSSGLAGLETQYF.